This T cell receptor beta chain is from a study of blood T cell repertoires in COVID-19. Study context: Specimens from acute and convalescent COVID-19 originated in the United States, Italy and Spain. The analysed material was cDNA or gDNA that came from T cells, B-cell-depleted T cells, or PBMCs.

Trimming took 3 bases from V and 3 from J, leaving 11 bases between them. The length of the CDR3 is 13 residues. CDR1 and CDR2 (germline): GTSNPN, SVGIG (reference sequence). This clone was seen only once. Authors' data handling: The assay estimated nucleated cells by amplifying reference gene primers. Sequencing used immunoSEQ multiplex PCR; TCRdb keeps in-frame clones, though not all of them. For V, J and clone size, that table is used; D and trimming come from the DNA. The sample records fewer than 350,000 clones, approximately 90% being singletons. Cohorts were determined from participant-reported clinical history.

Source material: PBMCs or T cells enriched from blood (not recorded which). This sequence originates from a woman aged 55-70 years in a cohort exposed to, infected with or recovered from COVID-19 (not recorded which). V gene TRBV30 combines with J gene TRBJ1-1, with D perhaps TRBD1 (5 bases). DNA for the CDR3: TGTGCCTGGAGGATGGAGGGGTACACTGAAGCTTTCTTT. It encodes CAWRMEGYTEAFF.